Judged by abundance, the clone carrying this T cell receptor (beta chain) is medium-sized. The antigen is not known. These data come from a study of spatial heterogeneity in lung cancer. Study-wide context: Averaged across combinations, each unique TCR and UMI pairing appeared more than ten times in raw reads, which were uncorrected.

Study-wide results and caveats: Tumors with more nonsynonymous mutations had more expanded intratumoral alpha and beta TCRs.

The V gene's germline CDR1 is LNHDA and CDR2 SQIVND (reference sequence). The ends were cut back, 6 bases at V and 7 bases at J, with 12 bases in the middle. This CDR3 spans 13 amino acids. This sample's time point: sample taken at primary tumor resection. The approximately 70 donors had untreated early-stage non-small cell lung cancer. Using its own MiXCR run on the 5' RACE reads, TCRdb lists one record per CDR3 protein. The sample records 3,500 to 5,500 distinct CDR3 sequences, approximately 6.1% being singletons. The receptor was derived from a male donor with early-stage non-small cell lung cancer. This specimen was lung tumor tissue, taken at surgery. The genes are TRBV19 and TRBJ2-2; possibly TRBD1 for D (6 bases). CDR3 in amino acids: CASRYRDGGELFF. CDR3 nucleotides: TGTGCCAGTAGGTACAGGGATGGCGGGGAGCTGTTTTTT.